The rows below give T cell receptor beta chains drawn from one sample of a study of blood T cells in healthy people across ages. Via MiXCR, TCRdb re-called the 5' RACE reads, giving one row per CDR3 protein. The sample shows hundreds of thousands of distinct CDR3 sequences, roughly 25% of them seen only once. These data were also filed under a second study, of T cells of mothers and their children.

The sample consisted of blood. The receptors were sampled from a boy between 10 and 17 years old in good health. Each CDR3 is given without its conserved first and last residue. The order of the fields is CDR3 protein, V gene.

cdr3_aa: SAREAGTINSPLH
v_call: TRBV20-1

cdr3_aa: ASSPSRVRGSIGNTIY
v_call: TRBV7-2

cdr3_aa: ASSLDTVGGAIQY
v_call: TRBV5-1

cdr3_aa: SVGPGRVQETQY
v_call: TRBV29-1

cdr3_aa: SASKGGTSEKLF
v_call: TRBV20-1

cdr3_aa: ATSDLSLADQETQY
v_call: TRBV24-1

cdr3_aa: ASSLVWLGADTQY
v_call: TRBV11-2

cdr3_aa: ASSFQGTCNEQF
v_call: TRBV28

cdr3_aa: ATSDPRTGTNEKLF
v_call: TRBV24-1

cdr3_aa: ASSLQGASNEKLF
v_call: TRBV5-4

cdr3_aa: ASSSSGPEQF
v_call: TRBV7-9

cdr3_aa: ASNFERAKDTQY
v_call: TRBV2

cdr3_aa: ASRWDLNTEAF
v_call: TRBV27

cdr3_aa: ASSQYGTIYEQY
v_call: TRBV3-1

cdr3_aa: ASRLVKIGNTEAF
v_call: TRBV25-1

cdr3_aa: ASSLGLYGHT
v_call: TRBV12-3/TRBV12-4

cdr3_aa: ASSLTQSEQF
v_call: TRBV5-1

cdr3_aa: SACPEETQY
v_call: TRBV20-1

cdr3_aa: ASSPMGVAFTDTQY
v_call: TRBV27

cdr3_aa: ASSLSLMVGPEAF
v_call: TRBV28

cdr3_aa: ASSGQGSPYEQY
v_call: TRBV19

cdr3_aa: SAIVQDSATFRDTQY
v_call: TRBV20-1

cdr3_aa: ASSLLPGQGYEQY
v_call: TRBV4-3

cdr3_aa: ASSLGQALGYT
v_call: TRBV28

cdr3_aa: ASSPGDRRDYGYT
v_call: TRBV28

cdr3_aa: ASSLSAGGYEQY
v_call: TRBV7-9

cdr3_aa: ASSYGGATDTQY
v_call: TRBV6-2/TRBV6-3

cdr3_aa: SATYGLAGAYNEQF
v_call: TRBV20-1

cdr3_aa: ASSPLSSLPLH
v_call: TRBV28

cdr3_aa: ASRIAGGEQF
v_call: TRBV2

cdr3_aa: ASSLDDYQETQY
v_call: TRBV5-1

cdr3_aa: ASSTSQGEKLF
v_call: TRBV21-1

cdr3_aa: ASSQDFLSNTGELF
v_call: TRBV4-1

cdr3_aa: SATLGGAAYNEQF
v_call: TRBV20-1

cdr3_aa: ASSELTGPETQY
v_call: TRBV2

cdr3_aa: ASSQRQGSTNEKLF
v_call: TRBV14

cdr3_aa: ASRRDLGGANVPT
v_call: TRBV5-1

cdr3_aa: AGSAIFMTDTHY
v_call: TRBV7-9

cdr3_aa: ASSPGYTDTQY
v_call: TRBV5-1

cdr3_aa: AISDSGSSNEKLF
v_call: TRBV10-3

cdr3_aa: ASRRLGGQETQY
v_call: TRBV6-2/TRBV6-3

cdr3_aa: ASSYPDGKTYGYT
v_call: TRBV6-6

cdr3_aa: ASSQGSGSTDTQY
v_call: TRBV14